Below, one T cell receptor (beta chain) is given with its context. This CDR3 spans 12 amino acids. V was clipped by 11 bases and J by 0 bases, with 10 bases between them. From germline, CDR1 is SEHNR and CDR2 FQNEAQ (reference sequence). This record belongs to a study of blood T cell repertoires in COVID-19. Assay used: immunoSEQ multiplex PCR; TCRdb lists only in-frame clones, some missing. The table lists over 250,000 clones, 80% to 90% of them singletons, with less than 2.5% in the top ten. The genes are TRBV7-9 and TRBJ1-1; D is possibly TRBD1 (5 bases). The source of this sequence is a woman younger than 30 who had recovered from COVID-19. Sequenced sample: PBMCs or T cells enriched from blood (not recorded which). The CDR3 protein is CAGGAVNTEAFF. CDR3 nucleotides: TGTGCCGGAGGGGCGGTGAACACTGAAGCTTTCTTT.